This T cell receptor beta chain appears in the sequencing data of a study of beta chain features in type 1 diabetes. The investigators reverse transcribed all of the isolated RNA, so they sequenced expressed TCRB transcripts. Produced via immunoSEQ multiplex PCR; TCRdb's table is partial and in-frame only. The sample gives hundreds of thousands of clones, around 15% of which show up once; 0.093% is in the top ten. This CDR3 contains 15 residues. This clonotype was sampled from a man aged 18 to 29 in good health. The chain joins TRBV21-1 to TRBJ1-5. TRBV21-1 is a documented pseudogene. The sequenced sample consisted of naive CD4+ T cells from blood. The CDR3 spells CASSLGCYSNQPQHF. The CDR3 region has the DNA TGTGCCAGCAGCCTTGGGTGTTATAGCAATCAGCCCCAGCATTTT.